This T cell receptor beta chain was retrieved from a study of blood T cell repertoires in COVID-19. Across the study: Sites across the United States, Italy and Spain contributed samples from acute and convalescent COVID-19.

V lost 2 bases, J lost 6 bases, and 16 bases lay in between. CDR1 and CDR2 from the germline V gene are SGHTA and FQGTGA. The CDR3 runs 16 residues. Authors' data handling: The authors estimated nucleated cell counts from reference gene primer amplification. TCRdb's copy holds only in-frame clones and misses some; the assay was immunoSEQ multiplex PCR. V, J and clone size were drawn from that table, and D and trimming were deduced from the DNA. The sample has over 20,000 clones; 83% are singletons. V usage is TRBV7-3 and J usage is TRBJ2-2; D may be TRBD2 (5 bases). The sequencing input was peripheral blood. The origin of this receptor is a man in his 70s with acute or convalescent COVID-19. For the CDR3, the DNA is TGTGCCAGCAGCTTACGAGCTACGGCGGGTGCCGGGGAGCTGTTTTTT. Translating gives CASSLRATAGAGELFF.